The clone carrying this TCR beta chain was recorded only once. Followed over time, Seattle patients had been enrolled while infection was active. The data were taken from a study of blood T cell repertoires in COVID-19. How the authors handled the data: Cell counts per sample came from amplifying reference gene primers. The table came from immunoSEQ multiplex PCR; TCRdb's copy has only in-frame clones and leaves some out. The V and J calls and the clone size are those of that table, but D and trimming were determined from the DNA. This table has 200,000 to 250,000 clones, 75% to 85% appearing once. The material sequenced was peripheral blood. This clonotype originated in a woman in her 70s with COVID-19, enrolled during active disease.

The CDR3 bases are TGTGCCAGCTCACCACTCATGAACACTGAAGCTTTCTTT. Its translation: CASSPLMNTEAFF. The chain carries TRBV18 and TRBJ1-1; D gene unclear. Trimming took off 1 base at V and 0 bases at J, with 3 bases between the two ends. The CDR3 has 13 amino acids. Looked up from germline, CDR1 is KGHSH and CDR2 is LQKENI.